This is a list of T cell receptor beta chains from one sample in a study of T cells in localized non-small cell lung cancer. TCRdb's copy holds only in-frame clones and misses some; the assay was immunoSEQ multiplex PCR. Of around 40,000 clones listed, about 83% are singletons. The sample was PBMCs, taken before any cancer treatment. Receptors originate from a man aged 40 to 70 with stage II lung adenocarcinoma. Each CDR3 is given with its conserved first and last residue. A D gene is named only where the DNA matches it firmly. Clone sizes are given selectively: once, few, many, or a class where the clone is expanded.

>TRBD1|TRBJ2-6|once|TRBV7-3
CASSPGTGGTGANVLTF
TGTGCCAGCAGCCCCGGGACAGGGGGTACTGGGGCCAACGTCCTGACTTTC
>-|TRBJ2-7|once|TRBV6-5
CASGAGDEQYF
TGTGCCAGCGGCGCAGGGGACGAGCAGTACTTC
>TRBD1|TRBJ2-7|-|TRBV7-2
CASSYDRGRNYEQYF
TGTGCCAGCAGCTACGACAGGGGAAGGAACTACGAGCAGTACTTC
>-|TRBJ1-4|-|TRBV19
CASSPREASTEKLFF
TGTGCCAGTAGTCCTCGGGAGGCCTCGACCGAAAAACTGTTTTTT
>-|TRBJ2-5|-|TRBV7-2
CASSAVVQETQYF
TGTGCCAGCAGCGCCGTGGTACAAGAGACCCAGTACTTC
>-|TRBJ2-5|-|TRBV15
CATSRAMEETQYF
TGTGCCACCAGCAGAGCTATGGAAGAGACCCAGTACTTC
>-|TRBJ2-1|-|TRBV27
CASSYGLPSTFSYNEQFF
TGTGCCAGCAGTTACGGACTCCCCAGCACTTTCTCCTACAATGAGCAGTTCTTC
>-|TRBJ2-2|-|TRBV5-1
CASSLVSGATGELFF
TGCGCCAGCAGCTTGGTGTCAGGCGCCACCGGGGAGCTGTTTTTT
>-|TRBJ1-2|-|TRBV6-1
CASSERGAKDGYTF
TGTGCCAGCAGTGAGCGGGGGGCAAAGGATGGCTACACCTTC
>TRBD1|TRBJ2-7|-|TRBV19
CASSMGQYYEQYF
TGTGCCAGTAGTATGGGACAGTACTACGAGCAGTACTTC
>-|TRBJ1-6|once|TRBV6-1
CASSGGAHSPLHF
TGTGCCAGCAGTGGGGGGGCCCATTCACCCCTCCACTTT
>-|TRBJ2-1|-|TRBV15
CATSRSRDMSMSFEQFF
TGTGCCACCAGCAGGTCCCGGGACATGTCCATGAGTTTCGAGCAGTTCTTC
>-|TRBJ1-2|once|TRBV9
CASSASQITYGYTF
TGTGCCAGCAGCGCTAGTCAGATAACCTATGGCTACACCTTC
>TRBD1|TRBJ2-7|-|TRBV18
CASSPIRDRGYEQYF
TGTGCCAGCTCACCTATACGGGACAGGGGCTACGAGCAGTACTTC
>-|TRBJ2-7|-|TRBV2
CASSEVRGQNEQYF
TGTGCCAGCAGTGAAGTCCGAGGCCAAAACGAGCAGTACTTC